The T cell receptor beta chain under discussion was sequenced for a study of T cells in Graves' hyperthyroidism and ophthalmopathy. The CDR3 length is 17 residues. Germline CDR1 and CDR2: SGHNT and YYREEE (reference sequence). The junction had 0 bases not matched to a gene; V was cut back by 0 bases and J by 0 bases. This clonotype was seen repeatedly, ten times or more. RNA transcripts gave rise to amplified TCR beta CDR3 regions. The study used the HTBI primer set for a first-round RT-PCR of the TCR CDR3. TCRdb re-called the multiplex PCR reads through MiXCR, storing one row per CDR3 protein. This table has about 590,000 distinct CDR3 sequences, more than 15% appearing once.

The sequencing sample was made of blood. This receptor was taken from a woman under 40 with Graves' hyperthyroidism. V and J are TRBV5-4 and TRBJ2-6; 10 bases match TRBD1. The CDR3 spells CASSLGTGGSGANVLTF. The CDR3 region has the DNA TGTGCCAGCAGCTTGGGGACAGGGGGCTCTGGGGCCAACGTCCTGACTTTC. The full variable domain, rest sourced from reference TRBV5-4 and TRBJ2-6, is ETGVTQSPTHLIKTRGQQVTLRCSSQSGHNTVSWYQQALGQGPQFIFQYYREEENGRGNFPPRFSGLQFPNYSSELNVNALELDDSALYLCASSLGTGGSGANVLTFGAGSRLTVL.